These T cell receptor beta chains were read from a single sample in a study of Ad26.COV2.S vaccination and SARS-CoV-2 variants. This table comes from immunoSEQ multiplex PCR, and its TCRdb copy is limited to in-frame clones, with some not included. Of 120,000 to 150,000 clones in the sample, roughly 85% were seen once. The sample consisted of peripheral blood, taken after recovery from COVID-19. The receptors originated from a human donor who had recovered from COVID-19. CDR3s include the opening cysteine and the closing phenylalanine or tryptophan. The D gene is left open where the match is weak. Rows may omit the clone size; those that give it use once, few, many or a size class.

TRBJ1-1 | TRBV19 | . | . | CASHSLGNTEAFF | TGTGCCAGTCACAGTTTGGGGAACACTGAAGCTTTCTTT
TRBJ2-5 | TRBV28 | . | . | CASSSASAGETQYF | TGTGCCAGCAGTTCTGCCTCTGCTGGGGAGACCCAGTACTTC
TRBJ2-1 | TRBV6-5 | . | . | CASSTGTGNNEQFF | TGTGCCAGCAGTACCGGGACTGGCAACAATGAGCAGTTCTTC
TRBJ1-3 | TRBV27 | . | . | CALRGVQGLRPWGNTIYF | TGTGCCCTACGGGGTGTTCAGGGGCTACGTCCGTGGGGAAACACCATATATTTT
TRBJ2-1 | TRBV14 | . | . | CASSQDLSYSYNEQFF | TGTGCCAGCAGCCAAGATCTCTCCTACTCCTACAATGAGCAGTTCTTC
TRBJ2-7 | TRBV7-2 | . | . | CASSLGGGMSYEQYF | TGTGCCAGCAGCTTAGGAGGGGGAATGTCGTACGAGCAGTACTTC
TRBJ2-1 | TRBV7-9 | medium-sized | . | CASSYDSNEQFF | TGTGCCAGCAGCTACGACTCCAATGAGCAGTTCTTC
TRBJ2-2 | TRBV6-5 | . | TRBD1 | CASSRTGGNTGELFF | TGTGCCAGCAGTCGTACAGGGGGCAACACCGGGGAGCTGTTTTTT
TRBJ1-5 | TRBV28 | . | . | CASSATVQPQHF | TGTGCCAGCAGTGCGACAGTGCAGCCCCAGCATTTT
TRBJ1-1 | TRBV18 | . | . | CASSPLQGEAFF | TGTGCCAGCTCACCACTACAGGGTGAAGCTTTCTTT
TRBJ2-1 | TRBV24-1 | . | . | CATSDPRTPYNEQFF | TGTGCCACCAGTGACCCAAGGACACCCTACAATGAGCAGTTCTTC
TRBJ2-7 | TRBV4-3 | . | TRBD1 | CASSQDAGQGPYEQYF | TGCGCCAGCAGCCAAGATGCCGGACAGGGGCCCTACGAGCAGTACTTC
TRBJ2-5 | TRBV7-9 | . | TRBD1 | CASSSNRDRETQYF | TGTGCCAGCAGCTCTAACCGGGACAGGGAGACCCAGTACTTC
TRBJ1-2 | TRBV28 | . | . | CASSLGTPNYGYTF | TGTGCCAGCAGTCTTGGGACACCCAACTATGGCTACACCTTC